This T cell receptor beta chain was recorded in a study of blood T cell repertoires in COVID-19. Whole-study context: COVID-19 samples, acute and convalescent, were from the United States, Italy and Spain. Sources were T cells, B-cell-depleted T cells, or PBMCs; the material itself was cDNA or gDNA.

The V and J ends lost 2 bases and 0 bases, in that order; junction bases with no gene match: 7. The CDR3 totals 18 residues. Germline CDR1 and CDR2: SGHTA and FQGTGA. Authors' processing steps: Cell counts per sample came from amplifying reference gene primers. The method was immunoSEQ multiplex PCR; TCRdb's version includes in-frame clones alone and lacks a portion of them. V and J calls and clone size are given by that table; D and trimming were obtained from the DNA. The data show around 250,000 clones, about 82% seen once. The TCR originated in an older man with acute or convalescent COVID-19. Material for sequencing was peripheral blood. The chain combines TRBV7-3 with TRBJ2-2; 9 positions agree with TRBD2. The CDR3 DNA follows: TGTGCCAGCAGCTTATACGTTGCTAGCGGGACGAACACCGGGGAGCTGTTTTTT. Translated: CASSLYVASGTNTGELFF.